The clone carrying this T cell receptor (beta chain) was detected once. What it binds is unknown. This record comes from a study of cytotoxic CD8 clonotypes in ibrutinib-treated CLL. Study-level information: Samples averaged roughly 260,000 productive templates and around 91,000 productive rearrangements. Whole-study results and caveats: Upon ibrutinib response clonality rose, and upon progression it fell back toward baseline. Among the clonotypes, public ones were uncommon and contracted or held stable on treatment. Starting clonality was above that of age-matched healthy donors and tracked circulating CD8+ T-cell counts.

V was clipped by 4 bases and J by 5 bases; unmatched bases: 6. CDR3 length equals 16 residues. Per the germline V gene, CDR1 is SGHDT and CDR2 is YYEEEE. The method was immunoSEQ multiplex PCR; TCRdb's version includes in-frame clones alone and lacks a portion of them. The data contain 50,000 to 60,000 clones, over 80% of them seen just once; the ten biggest clones take up about a fifth. The J gene is TRBJ2-3, the V gene TRBV5-6; 14 bases are shared with TRBD2. The sequencing here drew on PBMCs, taken after 24 months of ibrutinib treatment. The sequence was collected from a human donor with chronic lymphocytic leukemia. The CDR3 DNA reads TGTGCCAGCAGCGACGGGACTAGCGGGAGAGTAGATACGCAGTATTTT. Translated, it gives CASSDGTSGRVDTQYF.